This T cell receptor beta chain is drawn from a study of T cells after yellow fever vaccination. Findings and limits, study-wide: Overall, a small share of clonotypes was seen in both CD4 and CD8 compartments.

CDR1 SGHRS and CDR2 YFSETQ come from the germline V gene. The ends were cut back, 2 bases at V and 12 bases at J, with 24 bases in the middle. This CDR3 is built from 16 residues. 5'RACE template switching produced TCR cDNA carrying a universal primer site and UMIs. TCRdb reprocessed the 5' RACE reads via MiXCR and lists one record per CDR3 protein. The sample has 27,000 or so distinct CDR3 sequences, around 4.8% seen once. This clonotype has a count of ten or more. Its antigen is unidentified. The chain is built from TRBV5-1 and TRBJ2-1, with D perhaps TRBD1 (7 bases). Sequenced here: CD8+ T cells sorted from PBMCs, sampled 5 days after the yellow fever booster vaccination. This TCR was recovered from a man aged 25-40 years who received the YFV17D yellow fever vaccine. CDR3 coding DNA: TGCGCCAGCAGCTTACGGTTCGGCGGGATCCCAGGGGGGCAGTTCTTC. It specifies CASSLRFGGIPGGQFF.